Presented here are 30 T cell receptor beta chains from one specimen sequenced in a study of monozygotic twins with inflammatory bowel disease. TCRdb reprocessed the 5' RACE reads and stores each CDR3 protein as one record, lacking DNA. The sample totals around 140,000 distinct CDR3 sequences. Sequenced input: blood. These receptors were obtained from a human donor with ulcerative colitis or Crohn's disease, or a healthy co-twin of an affected twin (not recorded which).

The chain employs TRBV5-1 and TRBJ2-7. The length of the CDR3 is 13 residues. Germline V gene lookup returns CDR1 SGHRS and CDR2 YFSETQ. This chain's CDR3 is CASSFDWAYEQYF.

This chain uses TRBV5-1 with TRBJ2-5; TCRdb's D call, TRBD1, is unchecked because there is no DNA. Looked up from germline, CDR1 is SGHRS and CDR2 is YFSETQ. The CDR3 totals 19 residues. CDR3 sequence reads: CASSRPPNRWTRERETQYF. The whole variable domain, filled in from reference TRBV5-1 and TRBJ2-5, reads KAGVTQTPRYLIKTRGQQVTLSCSPISGHRSVSWYQQTPGQGLQFLFEYFSETQRNKGNFPGRFSGRQFSNSRSEMNVSTLELGDSALYLCASSRPPNRWTRERETQYFGPGTRLLVL.

The chain carries TRBV20-1 and TRBJ1-1. CDR1 is DFQATT, CDR2 SNEGSKA, per germline (reference sequence). The CDR3 is 18 amino acids. The CDR3 sequence: CSARGSARGRNWNTEAFF.

This rearrangement joins TRBV7-9 to TRBJ2-7; no DNA is available, so the TRBD2 call from TCRdb remains unchecked. The CDR3 runs to 14 residues. Germline V lookup: CDR1 SEHNR, CDR2 FQNEAQ (reference sequence). The CDR3 sequence: CASSPPRETYEQYF.

The rearrangement uses TRBV12-3 or TRBV12-4 and TRBJ2-1; the D gene TCRdb calls, TRBD2, cannot be checked with no DNA. The CDR3 spans 18 residues. The CDR3 region is CASSFSGGASGSYNEQFF.

V and J are TRBV12-3 or TRBV12-4 and TRBJ1-1; TCRdb lists TRBD1, though no DNA is available to test this call. This CDR3 comprises 12 residues. The CDR3 here is CASSDRGTEAFF.

J is TRBJ1-2 and V is TRBV30. There are 12 residues in the CDR3. Germline lookup yields CDR1 GTSNPN and CDR2 SVGIG (reference sequence). The CDR3 sequence: CAWSRQTYGYTF.

V usage is TRBV5-1 and J usage is TRBJ2-1; TCRdb gives TRBD2 as the D gene, but with no DNA this cannot be confirmed. Germline V gives CDR1 SGHRS, CDR2 YFSETQ. This CDR3 comprises 17 residues. The CDR3 loop is CASSPSGLVASANEQFF.

The chain couples TRBV20-1 to TRBJ2-2. There are 11 residues in the CDR3. The germline V gene encodes CDR1 DFQATT and CDR2 SNEGSKA (reference sequence). CDR3 amino acids: CSARGTGELFF.

The chain employs TRBV20-1 and TRBJ2-7; TCRdb returns TRBD1, unconfirmable since there is no DNA. From germline, CDR1 is DFQATT and CDR2 SNEGSKA (reference sequence). CDR3 length: 14 residues. The CDR3 sequence: CSAREGRALHEQYF.

The chain has TRBV7-2 and TRBJ1-3. Per the germline V gene, CDR1 is SGHTA and CDR2 is FQGNSA. The CDR3 length is 14 residues. CDR3 sequence reads: CASSQSRSGNTIYF.

V gene TRBV5-5 combines with J gene TRBJ2-1; the D call of TRBD1 rests on TCRdb alone, since no DNA is present to check it. CDR3 size: 14 residues. Germline CDR1 and CDR2: SGHKS and YYEKEE (reference sequence). The CDR3 protein is CASSKGHGHNEQFF.

The chain combines TRBV20-1 with TRBJ1-2. The CDR3 loop spans 15 amino acids. CDR1 DFQATT and CDR2 SNEGSKA come from the germline V gene (reference sequence). Here the CDR3 reads CSARDLRQSQIGYTF.

The chain carries TRBV14 and TRBJ2-2; the TCRdb D gene call, TRBD1, has no DNA to confirm it. This CDR3 comprises 15 residues. CDR1 is SGHDN, CDR2 FVKESK, per germline. CDR3 amino acids: CASRAGTVNTGELFF. The entire variable domain, with the rest obtained from reference TRBV14 and TRBJ2-2, is as follows: EAGVTQFPSHSVIEKGQTVTLRCDPISGHDNLYWYRRVMGKEIKFLLHFVKESKQDESGMPNNRFLAERTGGTYSTLKVQPAELEDSGVYFCASRAGTVNTGELFFGEGSRLTVL.

This chain uses TRBV29-1 with TRBJ1-2; lacking DNA, the TRBD1 call made by TCRdb goes unchecked. The CDR3 runs 12 residues. Germline V gene sequence: CDR1 SQVTM, CDR2 ANQGSEA. The chain's CDR3 is CSVTGLAWGYTF.

The chain uses TRBV11-2 and TRBJ2-1; TCRdb names TRBD2, which stays unverified in the absence of DNA. This CDR3 contains 16 residues. CDR1 SGHAT and CDR2 FQNNGV come from the germline V gene. CDR3 region: CASSLGGRLEVGEQFF.

The CDR3 region is CASSQIGLSPDTQYF. The rearrangement links TRBV5-1 to TRBJ2-3; TCRdb's D call of TRBD2 is untestable without DNA. This CDR3 contains 15 residues. Germline V lookup: CDR1 SGHRS, CDR2 YFSETQ.

The gene calls are TRBV5-6 and TRBJ2-1; with no DNA, the TCRdb D assignment of TRBD1 cannot be verified. The germline gives CDR1 SGHDT, CDR2 YYEEEE. The CDR3 has 16 amino acids. CDR3 sequence reads: CASSPVGTGSSNEQFF.

The rearrangement uses TRBV10-3 and TRBJ1-5; the D call of TRBD1 rests on TCRdb alone, since no DNA is present to check it. Looked up from germline, CDR1 is ENHRY and CDR2 is SYGVKD. The length of the CDR3 is 14 residues. This chain's CDR3 is CAISNRQTNQPQHF.

The J gene is TRBJ2-2, the V gene TRBV29-1. The CDR3 contains 11 residues. Germline V CDR1 and CDR2: SQVTM, ANQGSEA. CDR3 residues: CSAEWAGELFF.

V is TRBV7-2 and J is TRBJ2-1. CDR1 SGHTA and CDR2 FQGNSA come from the germline V gene. The CDR3 loop spans 14 amino acids. The CDR3 sequence is CASSPGRSYNEQFF.

The chain uses TRBV25-1 and TRBJ2-3; TCRdb outputs TRBD1, but without DNA this stays unchecked. The CDR3 spans 15 residues. Germline CDR1 reads MGHDK; CDR2 reads SYGVNS. CDR3 loop: CASSEPGGHTDTQYF.

The chain uses TRBV5-6 and TRBJ2-2. The CDR3 has 15 amino acids. Germline V gene lookup returns CDR1 SGHDT and CDR2 YYEEEE. CDR3: CASSLVGRNTGELFF.

The rearrangement uses TRBV7-8 and TRBJ2-2; the TRBD1 assignment by TCRdb is unverifiable without DNA. The germline gives CDR1 SGHVS, CDR2 FQNEAQ. There are 14 residues in the CDR3. The chain's CDR3 is CASSTGQGAGELFF.

This chain joins TRBV7-2 and TRBJ2-4; no DNA is available, so the TRBD2 call from TCRdb remains unchecked. CDR3 length: 17 amino acids. The germline gives CDR1 SGHTA, CDR2 FQGNSA. The CDR3 is CASSLEITGTSKNIQYF.

The chain is built from TRBV5-6 and TRBJ2-7. Germline V gives CDR1 SGHDT, CDR2 YYEEEE. The CDR3 has 13 residues. CDR3 residues: CASSLAGIYEQYF.

V is TRBV6-6 and J is TRBJ2-7; the TCRdb call, TRBD1, lacks DNA for checking. CDR3 length: 14 amino acids. CDR1 and CDR2 (germline): MNHNY, SVGAGI (reference sequence). The CDR3 sequence: CASISRVTSYEQYF.

The chain combines TRBV18 with TRBJ2-7; the TCRdb call, TRBD1, lacks DNA for checking. The CDR3 loop spans 13 amino acids. The germline V gene encodes CDR1 KGHSH and CDR2 LQKENI. The CDR3 region is CASSPGPSYEQYF.

The CDR3 is CASSPDRVIGEQFF. The gene calls are TRBV18 and TRBJ2-1; the TRBD1 assignment by TCRdb is unverifiable without DNA. Germline loops: CDR1 KGHSH, CDR2 LQKENI. This CDR3 has 14 amino acids. The entire variable domain, with the rest obtained from reference TRBV18 and TRBJ2-1, is as follows: NAGVMQNPRHLVRRRGQEARLRCSPMKGHSHVYWYRQLPEEGLKFMVYLQKENIIDESGMPKERFSAEFPKEGPSILRIQQVVRGDSAAYFCASSPDRVIGEQFFGPGTRLTVL.

The genes are TRBV6-5 and TRBJ1-2. Per the germline V gene, CDR1 is MNHEY and CDR2 is SVGAGI. The CDR3 covers 12 residues. The CDR3 loop reads CASSFRNYGYTF.